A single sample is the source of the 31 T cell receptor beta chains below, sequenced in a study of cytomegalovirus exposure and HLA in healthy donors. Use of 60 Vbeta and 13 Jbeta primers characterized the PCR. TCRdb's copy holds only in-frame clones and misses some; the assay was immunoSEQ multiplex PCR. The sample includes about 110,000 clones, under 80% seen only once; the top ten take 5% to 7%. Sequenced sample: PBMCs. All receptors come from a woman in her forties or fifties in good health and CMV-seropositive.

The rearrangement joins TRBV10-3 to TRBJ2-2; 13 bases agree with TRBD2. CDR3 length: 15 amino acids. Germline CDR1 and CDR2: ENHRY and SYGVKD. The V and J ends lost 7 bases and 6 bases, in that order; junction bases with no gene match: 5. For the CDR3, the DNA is TGTGCCATCAACCCGGGACTAGCGGGGTCCGGGGAGCTGTTTTTT. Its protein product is CAINPGLAGSGELFF.

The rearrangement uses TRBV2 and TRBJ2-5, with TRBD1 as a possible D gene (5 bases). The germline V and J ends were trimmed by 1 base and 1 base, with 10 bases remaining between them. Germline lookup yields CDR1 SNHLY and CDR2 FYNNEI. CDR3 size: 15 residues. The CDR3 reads CASSEGTRIQETQYF. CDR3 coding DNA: TGTGCCAGCAGTGAAGGGACAAGAATCCAAGAGACCCAGTACTTC.

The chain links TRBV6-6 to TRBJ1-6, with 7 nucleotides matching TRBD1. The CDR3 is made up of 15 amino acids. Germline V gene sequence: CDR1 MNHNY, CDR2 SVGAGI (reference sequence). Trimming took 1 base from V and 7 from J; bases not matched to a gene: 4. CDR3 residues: CASSYWGTENSPLHF. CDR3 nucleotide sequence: TGTGCCAGCAGTTACTGGGGGACAGAAAATTCACCCCTCCACTTT.

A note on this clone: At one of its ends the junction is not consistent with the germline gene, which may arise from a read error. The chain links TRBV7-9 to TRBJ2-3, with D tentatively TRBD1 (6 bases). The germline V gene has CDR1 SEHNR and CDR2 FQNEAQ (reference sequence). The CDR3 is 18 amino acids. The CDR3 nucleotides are TGTTCCAGCAGCTCCCGGACAGTGGGGGACCCTAGCACAGATACGCAGTATTTT. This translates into CSSSSRTVGDPSTDTQYF.

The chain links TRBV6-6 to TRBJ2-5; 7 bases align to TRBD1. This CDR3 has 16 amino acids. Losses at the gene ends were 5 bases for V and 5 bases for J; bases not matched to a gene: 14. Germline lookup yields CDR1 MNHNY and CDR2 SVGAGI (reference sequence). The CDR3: CASSPRVQGSGETQYF. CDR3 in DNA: TGTGCCAGCAGTCCCCGGGTACAGGGGTCGGGGGAGACCCAGTACTTC.

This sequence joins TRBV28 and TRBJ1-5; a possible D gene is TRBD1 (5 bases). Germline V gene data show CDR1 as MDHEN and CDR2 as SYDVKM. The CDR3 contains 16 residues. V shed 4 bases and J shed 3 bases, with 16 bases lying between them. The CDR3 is CASSSRGGIHNQPQHF. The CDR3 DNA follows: TGTGCCAGCAGTTCCCGGGGGGGGATTCACAATCAGCCCCAGCATTTT.

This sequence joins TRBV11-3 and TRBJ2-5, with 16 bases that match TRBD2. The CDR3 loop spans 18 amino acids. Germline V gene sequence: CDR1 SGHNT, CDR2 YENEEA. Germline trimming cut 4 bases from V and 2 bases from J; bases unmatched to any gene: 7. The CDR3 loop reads CASSYGGLAGGGQETQYF. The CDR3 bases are TGTGCCAGCAGCTACGGGGGACTAGCGGGGGGGGGTCAAGAGACCCAGTACTTC.

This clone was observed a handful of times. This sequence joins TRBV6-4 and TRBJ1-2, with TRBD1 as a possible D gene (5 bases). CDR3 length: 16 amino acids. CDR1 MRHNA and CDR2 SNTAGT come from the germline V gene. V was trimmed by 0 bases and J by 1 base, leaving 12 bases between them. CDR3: CASSDSTGGDNYGYTF. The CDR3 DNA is TGTGCCAGCAGTGACTCCACGGGGGGGGATAACTATGGCTACACCTTC.

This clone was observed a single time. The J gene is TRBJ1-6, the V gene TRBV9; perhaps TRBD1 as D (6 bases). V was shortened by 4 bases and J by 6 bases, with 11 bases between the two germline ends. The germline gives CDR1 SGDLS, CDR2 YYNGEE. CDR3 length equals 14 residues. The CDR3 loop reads CASSLGQINSPLHF. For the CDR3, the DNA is TGTGCCAGCAGCCTCGGACAGATTAATTCACCCCTCCACTTT.

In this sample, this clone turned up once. CDR3 loop: CASSGLDRGLSGNTIYF. The CDR3 coding sequence is TGTGCCAGCAGCGGCCTGGACAGGGGTTTATCTGGAAACACCATATATTTT. J is TRBJ1-3 and V is TRBV9, with 9 bases matching TRBD1. The germline V gene has CDR1 SGDLS and CDR2 YYNGEE. V lost 3 bases to trimming and J lost 1 base; unmatched junction nucleotides: 8. This CDR3 is built from 17 residues.

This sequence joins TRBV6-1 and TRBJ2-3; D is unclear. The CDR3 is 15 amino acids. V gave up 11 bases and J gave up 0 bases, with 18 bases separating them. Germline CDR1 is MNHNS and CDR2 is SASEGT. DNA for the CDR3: TGTGCCTGTTGCAGGCTCGATTCTAGCACAGATACGCAGTATTTT. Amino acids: CACCRLDSSTDTQYF.

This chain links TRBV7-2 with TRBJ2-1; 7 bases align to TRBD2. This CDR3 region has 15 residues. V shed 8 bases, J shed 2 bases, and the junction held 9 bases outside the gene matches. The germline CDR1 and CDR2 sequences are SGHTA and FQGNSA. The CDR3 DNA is TGTGCCAGCGGAAACCTAGCGGTAGCCTACAATGAGCAGTTCTTC. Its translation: CASGNLAVAYNEQFF.

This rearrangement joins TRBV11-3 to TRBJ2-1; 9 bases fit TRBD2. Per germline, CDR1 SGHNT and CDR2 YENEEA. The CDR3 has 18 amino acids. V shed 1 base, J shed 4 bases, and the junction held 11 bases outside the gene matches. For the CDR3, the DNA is TGTGCCAGCAGCTTAGGGGAGCACAGCGGGGGGTCGTACAATGAGCAGTTCTTC. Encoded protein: CASSLGEHSGGSYNEQFF.

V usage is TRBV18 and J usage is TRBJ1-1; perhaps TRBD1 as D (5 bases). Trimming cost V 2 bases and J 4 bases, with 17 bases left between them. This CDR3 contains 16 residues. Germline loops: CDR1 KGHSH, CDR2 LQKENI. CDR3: CASSPEARDRLTEAFF. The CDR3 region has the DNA TGTGCCAGCTCACCAGAAGCCAGGGATCGGCTCACTGAAGCTTTCTTT.

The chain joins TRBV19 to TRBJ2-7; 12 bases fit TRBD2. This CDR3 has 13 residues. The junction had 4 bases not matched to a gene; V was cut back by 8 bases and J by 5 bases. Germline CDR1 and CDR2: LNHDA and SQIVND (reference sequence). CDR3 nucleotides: TGTGCCAGTGGCCTAGCGGGGGGGCACGAGCAGTACTTC. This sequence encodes CASGLAGGHEQYF.

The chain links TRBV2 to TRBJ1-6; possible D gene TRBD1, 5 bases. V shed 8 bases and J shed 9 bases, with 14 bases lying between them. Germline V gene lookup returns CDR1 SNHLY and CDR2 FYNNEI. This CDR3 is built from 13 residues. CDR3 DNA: TGTGCCAGCGAACAGGTCTCCGGTTCACCCCTCCACTTT. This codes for CASEQVSGSPLHF.

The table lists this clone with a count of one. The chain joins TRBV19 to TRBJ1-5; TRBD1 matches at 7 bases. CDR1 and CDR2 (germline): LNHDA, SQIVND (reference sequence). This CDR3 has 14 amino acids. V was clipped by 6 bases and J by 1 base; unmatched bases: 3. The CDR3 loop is CASRKQGSNQPQHF. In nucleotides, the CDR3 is TGTGCCAGTAGAAAACAGGGGAGCAATCAGCCCCAGCATTTT.

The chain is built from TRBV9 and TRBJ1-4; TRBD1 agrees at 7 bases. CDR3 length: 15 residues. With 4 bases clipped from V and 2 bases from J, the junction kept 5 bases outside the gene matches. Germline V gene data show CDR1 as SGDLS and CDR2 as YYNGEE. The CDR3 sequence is CASSKTGVTNEKLFF. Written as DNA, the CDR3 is TGTGCCAGCAGCAAAACAGGGGTCACTAATGAAAAACTGTTTTTT.

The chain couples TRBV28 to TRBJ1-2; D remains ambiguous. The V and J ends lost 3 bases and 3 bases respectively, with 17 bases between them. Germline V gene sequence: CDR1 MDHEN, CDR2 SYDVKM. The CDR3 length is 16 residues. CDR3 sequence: CASSLADGVVDYGYTF. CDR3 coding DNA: TGTGCCAGCAGTTTGGCAGACGGAGTCGTCGACTATGGCTACACCTTC.

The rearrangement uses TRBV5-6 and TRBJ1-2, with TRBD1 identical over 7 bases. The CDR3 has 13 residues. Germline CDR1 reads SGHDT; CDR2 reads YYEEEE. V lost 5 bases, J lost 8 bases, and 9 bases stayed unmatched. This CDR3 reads CASSPDRQEGYTF. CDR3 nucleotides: TGTGCCAGCAGTCCGGACAGGCAAGAGGGCTACACCTTC. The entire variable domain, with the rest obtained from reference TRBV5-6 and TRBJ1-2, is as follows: DAGVTQSPTHLIKTRGQQVTLRCSPKSGHDTVSWYQQALGQGPQFIFQYYEEEERQRGNFPDRFSGHQFPNYSSELNVNALLLGDSALYLCASSPDRQEGYTFGSGTRLTVV.

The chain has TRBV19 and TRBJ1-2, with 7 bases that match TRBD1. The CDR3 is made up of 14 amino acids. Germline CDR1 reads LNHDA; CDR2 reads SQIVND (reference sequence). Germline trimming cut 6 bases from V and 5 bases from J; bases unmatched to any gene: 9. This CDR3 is CASSRQGLGYGYTF. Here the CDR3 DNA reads TGTGCCAGTAGCCGACAGGGACTAGGTTATGGCTACACCTTC.

This CDR3 is CASSQAGSGNTIYF. CDR3 bases: TGTGCCAGCAGCCAAGCAGGGTCTGGAAACACCATATATTTT. The rearrangement links TRBV4-2 to TRBJ1-3; D may be TRBD1 (5 bases). Germline V CDR1 and CDR2: LGHNA, YNFKEQ. This CDR3 contains 14 residues. V dropped 1 base and J dropped 1 base, with 5 bases sitting between them.

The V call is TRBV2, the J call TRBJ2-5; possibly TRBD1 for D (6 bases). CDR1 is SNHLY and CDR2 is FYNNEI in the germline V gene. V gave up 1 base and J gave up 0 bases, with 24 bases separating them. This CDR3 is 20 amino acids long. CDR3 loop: CASSEVLWTADPFHQETQYF. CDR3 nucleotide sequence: TGTGCCAGCAGTGAAGTGCTGTGGACAGCCGATCCCTTTCACCAAGAGACCCAGTACTTC.

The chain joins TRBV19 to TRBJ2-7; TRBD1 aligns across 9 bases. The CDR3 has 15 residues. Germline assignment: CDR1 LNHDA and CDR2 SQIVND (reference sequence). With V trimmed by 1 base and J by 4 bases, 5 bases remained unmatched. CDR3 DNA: TGTGCCAGTAGTATAGTTTTTGGACAGGGGTACGAGCAGTACTTC. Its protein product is CASSIVFGQGYEQYF.

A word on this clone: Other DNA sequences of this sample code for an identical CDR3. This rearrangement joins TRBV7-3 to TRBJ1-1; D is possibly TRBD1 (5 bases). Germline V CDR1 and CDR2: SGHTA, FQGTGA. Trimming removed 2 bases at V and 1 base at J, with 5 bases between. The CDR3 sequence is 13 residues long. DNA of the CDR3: TGTGCCAGCAGCTTAGACAGGAACACTGAAGCTTTCTTT. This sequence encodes CASSLDRNTEAFF.

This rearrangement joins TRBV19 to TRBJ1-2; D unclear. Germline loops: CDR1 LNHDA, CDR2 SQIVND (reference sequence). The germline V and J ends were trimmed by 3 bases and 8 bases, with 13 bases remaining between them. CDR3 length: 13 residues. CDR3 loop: CASSITRQAGYTF. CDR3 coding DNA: TGTGCCAGTAGTATTACTCGTCAGGCCGGCTACACCTTC.

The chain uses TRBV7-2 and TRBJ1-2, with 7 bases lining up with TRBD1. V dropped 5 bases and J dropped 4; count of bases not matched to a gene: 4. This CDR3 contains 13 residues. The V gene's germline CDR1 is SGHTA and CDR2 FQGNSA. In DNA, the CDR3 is TGTGCCAGCAGCCGGGACAGATTCTATGGCTACACCTTC. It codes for CASSRDRFYGYTF. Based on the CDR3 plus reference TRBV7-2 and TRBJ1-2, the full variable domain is GAGVSQSPSNKVTEKGKDVELRCDPISGHTALYWYRQSLGQGLEFLIYFQGNSAPDKSGLPSDRFSAERTGGSVSTLTIQRTQQEDSAVYLCASSRDRFYGYTFGSGTRLTVV.

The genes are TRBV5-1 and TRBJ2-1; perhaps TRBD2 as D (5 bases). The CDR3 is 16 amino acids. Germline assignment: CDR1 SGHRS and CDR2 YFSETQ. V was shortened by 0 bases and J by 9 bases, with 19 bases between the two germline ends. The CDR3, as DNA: TGCGCCAGCAGCTTGGCAAGTGGCCTACTAGTATTTGAGCAGTTCTTC. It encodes CASSLASGLLVFEQFF.

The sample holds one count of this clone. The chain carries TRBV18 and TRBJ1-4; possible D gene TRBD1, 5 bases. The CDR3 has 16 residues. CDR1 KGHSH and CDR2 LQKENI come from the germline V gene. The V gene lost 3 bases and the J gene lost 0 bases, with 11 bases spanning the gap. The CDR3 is CASSPRTGATNEKLFF. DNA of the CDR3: TGTGCCAGCTCACCTCGAACGGGGGCAACTAATGAAAAACTGTTTTTT.

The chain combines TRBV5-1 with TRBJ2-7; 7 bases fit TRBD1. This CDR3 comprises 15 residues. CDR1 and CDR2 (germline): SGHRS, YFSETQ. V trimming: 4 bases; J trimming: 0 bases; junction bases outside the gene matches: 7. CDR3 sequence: CASSAPGQSSYEQYF. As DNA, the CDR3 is TGCGCCAGCAGCGCCCCGGGACAGAGCTCCTACGAGCAGTACTTC.

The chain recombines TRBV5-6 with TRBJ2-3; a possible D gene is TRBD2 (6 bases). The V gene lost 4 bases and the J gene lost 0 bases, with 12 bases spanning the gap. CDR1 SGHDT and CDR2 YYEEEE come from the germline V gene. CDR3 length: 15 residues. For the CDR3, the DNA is TGTGCCAGCAGCATCTTGGGACTTAGCACAGATACGCAGTATTTT. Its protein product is CASSILGLSTDTQYF. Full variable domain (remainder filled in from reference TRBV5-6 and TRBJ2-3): DAGVTQSPTHLIKTRGQQVTLRCSPKSGHDTVSWYQQALGQGPQFIFQYYEEEERQRGNFPDRFSGHQFPNYSSELNVNALLLGDSALYLCASSILGLSTDTQYFGPGTRLTVL.